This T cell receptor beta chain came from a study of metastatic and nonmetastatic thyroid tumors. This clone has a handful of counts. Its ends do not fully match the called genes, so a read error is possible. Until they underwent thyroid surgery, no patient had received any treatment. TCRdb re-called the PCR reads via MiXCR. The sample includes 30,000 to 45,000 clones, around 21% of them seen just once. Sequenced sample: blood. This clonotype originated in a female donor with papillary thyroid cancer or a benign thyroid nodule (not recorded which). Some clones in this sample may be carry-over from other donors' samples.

CDR3 DNA sequence: TGCAGCGTTGAAAGACTAGCGGGACAGGACACCTGGGAGCTGTTTTTT. It translates to CSVERLAGQDTWELFF. The V call is TRBV29-1, the J call TRBJ2-2; 11 bases match TRBD2. This CDR3 has 16 residues. Germline V CDR1 and CDR2: SQVTM, ANQGSEA.